Listed here is a single T cell receptor beta chain. Its antigen is unknown. Base-call qualities are not available, and no considerably larger clone is one nucleotide away. This entry belongs to a study of beta chain features in type 1 diabetes (dated by TCRdb to the late 2010s). Background for the entire study: Patients and healthy donors did not differ in mean age, gender distribution, total cell number or subset yield. A total of some 100,000,000 sorted cells were examined across all samples, and the number of cells per subset was strongly correlated with RNA yield. The study compared the TCRB repertoires of sorted circulating CD4+ T cell subsets in recently diagnosed type 1 diabetes patients with those in matched healthy donors. Whereas all 30 or so donors provided naive and central memory subsets, regulatory and stem cell-like memory subsets were isolated from just 8 patients and roughly 8 healthy donors. The research as a whole found: The naive, central memory and regulatory TCRB repertoires appeared to resemble one another more closely among patients than among healthy donors. Type 1 diabetes patients showed a moderate but significant shortening of TCRB CDR3 length in all four CD4+ subsets. PCR might favor shorter templates, but patient and control samples were amplified and corrected together, so any skew would affect both groups equally. At VDJ recombination sites, type 1 diabetes patients had fewer insertions and more deleted nucleotides, which implies abnormalities in thymic rearrangement. Because cDNA was sequenced instead of genomic DNA, activated cells with high expression could be over-represented, although the groups did not differ in activation or CD3 levels. Because the HLA sub-analyses included only small numbers of individuals, any influence of HLA type on TCRB rearrangement was left unresolved.

Each donor gave one peripheral blood draw, approximately 120 mL on average, collected into heparinised tubes. Using a panel that included CD45RO, CCR7, CD25, CD127, CD95 and CD27, naive, central memory, regulatory and stem cell-like memory CD4+ T cells were sorted on a BD FACSAria II. Every sorted population had a purity above 95%. PBMCs were separated immediately by Lymphoprep density gradient centrifugation and were stained directly, without being cultured. So that batch effects would be minimized, each experiment stained and sorted samples in pairs, pairing one healthy donor with one patient. The CDR3 runs 16 residues from the cysteine to the phenylalanine. The retained sequence is limited to the CDR3, 48 bases, with the frame set at the first base. V loses 5 bases, J loses 2 bases, and the germline ends lie 16 bases apart. CDR1 and CDR2, looked up from the germline V gene (reference sequence), are MNHEY and SMNVEV.

All of the isolated RNA was reverse transcribed with the High Capacity cDNA Reverse Transcription Kit, so expressed TCRB transcripts were sequenced. Naive, central memory and regulatory T cell samples underwent deep immunoSEQ sequencing, averaging around 4 million total reads per sample. Sorted cells were lysed in RLT buffer and RNA was extracted with DNase-treated RNeasy Micro or Mini kits, depending on cell number. To prevent cross-contamination, every cell subset was processed on its own, while patient and healthy donor samples were processed together. Using the immunoSEQ multiplex PCR, TCRB sequences were amplified from cDNA into 87-bp fragments spanning the CDR3 region. Sequencing of the amplicons was done on the Illumina HiSeq platform. In the paper's pipeline: Synthetic template baselines were used to correct PCR bias computationally, reads within Hamming distance 2 were collapsed together, and singletons that could not be merged were discarded. Reads were aligned to IMGT to assign V, D and J genes, CDR3 length, and insertions or deletions at six rearrangement sites. Within each subset, clonotype counts were normalized to sorted cell number, and only after that were true diversity and Gini coefficients computed with the tcR R package. Repertoire sharing was quantified using the overlap coefficient calculated on TCRB nucleotide sequences. Out-of-frame TCRB sequences from naive cells were analyzed as a proxy for the pre-selection repertoire. TCRdb obtained this table from immuneACCESS and retained in-frame rearrangements with V and J assigned. These tables miss some clones; where compared with another copy, unresolved V genes account for less than half of the shortfall, and the remainder is unexplained. That table gives V, J and clone size, and the DNA gave D and trimming. In all, the sample holds around 250,000 clones, and around 13% of those were seen once. The ten largest clones represent roughly 0.019% of the sample.

Sequencing was carried out using naive CD4+ T cells from blood. The cell subset or site label of this sample denotes: true naive CD4+ T cells. The rearrangement combines TRBV27 with TRBJ1-5; the D gene is perhaps TRBD1, on 6 matching bases. This receptor was identified in a man in his thirties or forties with type 1 diabetes. The CDR3 protein is CASSPLGAGGNQPQHF. Here is the DNA: TGTGCCAGCAGTCCCTTAGGGGCAGGGGGCAATCAGCCCCAGCATTTT.